The T cell receptor (beta chain) under discussion was sequenced for a study of T cell changes during pregnancy in multiple sclerosis. Using immunoSEQ multiplex PCR, the repertoire was profiled, and TCRdb retains in-frame clones only, with some absent. This table holds approximately 37,000 clones, nearly 90% found once. Source: CD8+ T cells from peripheral blood mononuclear cells, taken in the first trimester of pregnancy. The origin of this receptor is a female donor with multiple sclerosis, enrolled in a pregnancy study.

The CDR3 region is CASSSRNSPLHF. CDR3 DNA sequence: TGTGCCAGCAGCTCCAGAAATTCACCCCTCCACTTT. J is TRBJ1-6 and V is TRBV13; D is ambiguous. The V gene lost 4 bases and the J gene lost 7 bases, with 5 bases spanning the gap. Germline V gene lookup returns CDR1 PRHDT and CDR2 FYEKMQ (reference sequence). The CDR3 extends over 12 amino acids.